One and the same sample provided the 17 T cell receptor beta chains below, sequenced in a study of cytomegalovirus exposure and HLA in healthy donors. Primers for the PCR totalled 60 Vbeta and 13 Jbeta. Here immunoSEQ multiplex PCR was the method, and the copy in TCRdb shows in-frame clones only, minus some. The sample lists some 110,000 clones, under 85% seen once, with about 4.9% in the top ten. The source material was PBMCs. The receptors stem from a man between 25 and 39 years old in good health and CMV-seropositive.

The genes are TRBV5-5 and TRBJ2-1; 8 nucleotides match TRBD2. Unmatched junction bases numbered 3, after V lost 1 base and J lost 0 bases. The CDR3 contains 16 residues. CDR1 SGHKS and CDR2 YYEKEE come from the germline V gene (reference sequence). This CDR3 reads CASSLIAGSSYNEQFF. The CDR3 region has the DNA TGTGCCAGCAGCTTGATAGCGGGAAGCTCCTACAATGAGCAGTTCTTC.

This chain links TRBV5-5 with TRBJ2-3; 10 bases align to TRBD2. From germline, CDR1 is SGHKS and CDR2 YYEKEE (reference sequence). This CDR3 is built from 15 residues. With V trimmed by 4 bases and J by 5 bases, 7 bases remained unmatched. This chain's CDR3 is CASSQVSGGLDTQYF. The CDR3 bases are TGTGCCAGCAGCCAGGTTAGCGGGGGGTTAGATACGCAGTATTTT. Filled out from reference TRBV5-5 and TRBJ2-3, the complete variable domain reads DAGVTQSPTHLIKTRGQQVTLRCSPISGHKSVSWYQQVLGQGPQFIFQYYEKEERGRGNFPDRFSARQFPNYSSELNVNALLLGDSALYLCASSQVSGGLDTQYFGPGTRLTVL.

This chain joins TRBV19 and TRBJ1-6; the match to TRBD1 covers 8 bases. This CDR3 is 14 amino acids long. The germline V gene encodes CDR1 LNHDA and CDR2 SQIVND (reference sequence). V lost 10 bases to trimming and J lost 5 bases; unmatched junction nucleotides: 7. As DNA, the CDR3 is TGTGCCACCAGGACGGGACAGGATAATTCACCCCTCCACTTT. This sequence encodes CATRTGQDNSPLHF.

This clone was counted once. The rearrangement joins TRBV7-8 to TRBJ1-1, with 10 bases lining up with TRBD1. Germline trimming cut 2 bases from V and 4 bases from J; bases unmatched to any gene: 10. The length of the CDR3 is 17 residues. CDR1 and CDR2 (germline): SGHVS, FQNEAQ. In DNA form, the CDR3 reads TGTGCCAGCAGCTTATCCTTAGGGACAGGGGTTTCCACTGAAGCTTTCTTT. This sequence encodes CASSLSLGTGVSTEAFF.

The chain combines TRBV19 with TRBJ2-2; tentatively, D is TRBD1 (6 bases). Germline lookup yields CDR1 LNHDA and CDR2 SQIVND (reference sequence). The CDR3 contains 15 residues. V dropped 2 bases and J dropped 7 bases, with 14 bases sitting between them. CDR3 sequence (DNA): TGTGCCAGTAGTATAAACAGGGACCGAGTCGGGGAGCTGTTTTTT. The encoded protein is CASSINRDRVGELFF.

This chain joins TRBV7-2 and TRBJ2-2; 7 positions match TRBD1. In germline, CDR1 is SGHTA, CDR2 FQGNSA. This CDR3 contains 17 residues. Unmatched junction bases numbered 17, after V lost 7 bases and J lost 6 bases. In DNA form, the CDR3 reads TGTGCCAGCATTTTAGGGGGCCAACTACGGTTGGCCGGGGAGCTGTTTTTT. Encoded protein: CASILGGQLRLAGELFF.

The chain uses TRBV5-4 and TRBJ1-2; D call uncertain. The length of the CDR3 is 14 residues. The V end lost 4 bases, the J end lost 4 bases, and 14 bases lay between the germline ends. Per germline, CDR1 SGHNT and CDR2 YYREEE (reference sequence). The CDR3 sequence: CASSPLQQSYGYTF. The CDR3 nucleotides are TGTGCCAGCAGCCCACTCCAACAGAGCTATGGCTACACCTTC.

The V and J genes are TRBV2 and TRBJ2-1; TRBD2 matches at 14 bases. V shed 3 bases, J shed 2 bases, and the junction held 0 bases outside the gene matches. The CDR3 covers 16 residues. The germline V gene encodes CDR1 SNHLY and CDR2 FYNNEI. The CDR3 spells CASSETSGGAYNEQFF. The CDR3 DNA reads TGTGCCAGCAGTGAGACTAGCGGGGGGGCCTACAATGAGCAGTTCTTC.

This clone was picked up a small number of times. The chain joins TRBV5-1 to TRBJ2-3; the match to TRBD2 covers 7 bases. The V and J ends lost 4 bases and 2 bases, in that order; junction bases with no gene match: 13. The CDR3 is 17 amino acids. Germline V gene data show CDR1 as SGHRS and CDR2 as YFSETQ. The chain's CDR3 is CASSIAMGGSPTDTQYF. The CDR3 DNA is TGCGCCAGCAGCATAGCGATGGGCGGGAGTCCCACAGATACGCAGTATTTT.

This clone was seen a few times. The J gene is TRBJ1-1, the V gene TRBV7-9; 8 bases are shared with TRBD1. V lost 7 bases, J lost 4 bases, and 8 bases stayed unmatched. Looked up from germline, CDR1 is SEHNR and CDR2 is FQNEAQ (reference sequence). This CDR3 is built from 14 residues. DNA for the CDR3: TGTGCCAGCACCTCTCTACAGGGGGGCACTGAAGCTTTCTTT. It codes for CASTSLQGGTEAFF.

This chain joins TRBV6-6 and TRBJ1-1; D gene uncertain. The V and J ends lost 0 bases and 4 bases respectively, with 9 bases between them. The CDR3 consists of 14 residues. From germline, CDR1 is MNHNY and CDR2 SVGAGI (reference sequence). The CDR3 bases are TGTGCCAGCAGTTACTCGCGGATCGTCACTGAAGCTTTCTTT. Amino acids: CASSYSRIVTEAFF.

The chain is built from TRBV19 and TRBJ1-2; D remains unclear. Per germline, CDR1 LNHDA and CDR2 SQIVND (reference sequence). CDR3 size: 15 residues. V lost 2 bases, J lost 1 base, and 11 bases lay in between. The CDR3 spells CASSIYAESNYGYTF. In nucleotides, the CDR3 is TGTGCCAGTAGTATATATGCGGAGAGTAACTATGGCTACACCTTC. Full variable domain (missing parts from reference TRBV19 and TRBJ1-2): DGGITQSPKYLFRKEGQNVTLSCEQNLNHDAMYWYRQDPGQGLRLIYYSQIVNDFQKGDIAEGYSVSREKKESFPLTVTSAQKNPTAFYLCASSIYAESNYGYTFGSGTRLTVV.

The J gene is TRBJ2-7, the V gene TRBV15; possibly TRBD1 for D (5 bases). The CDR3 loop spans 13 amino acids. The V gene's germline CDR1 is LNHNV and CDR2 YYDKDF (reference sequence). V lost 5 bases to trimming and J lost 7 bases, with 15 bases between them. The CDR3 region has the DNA TGTGCCACCAGCGCGCTAGGGGTGAGGGAGCAGTACTTC. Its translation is CATSALGVREQYF.

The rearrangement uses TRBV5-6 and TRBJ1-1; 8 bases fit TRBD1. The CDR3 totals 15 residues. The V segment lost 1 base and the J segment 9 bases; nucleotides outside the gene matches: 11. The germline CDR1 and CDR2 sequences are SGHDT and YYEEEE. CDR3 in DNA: TGTGCCAGCAGCTTGCTTCGCCAGGGGGCCCCGAAAGCTTTCTTT. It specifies CASSLLRQGAPKAFF.

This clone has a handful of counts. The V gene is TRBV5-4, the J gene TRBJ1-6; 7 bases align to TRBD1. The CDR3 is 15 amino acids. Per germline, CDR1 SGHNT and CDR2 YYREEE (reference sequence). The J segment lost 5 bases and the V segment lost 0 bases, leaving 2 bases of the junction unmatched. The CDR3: CASSLAQGDNSPLHF. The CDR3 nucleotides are TGTGCCAGCAGCTTGGCCCAGGGGGATAATTCACCCCTCCACTTT.

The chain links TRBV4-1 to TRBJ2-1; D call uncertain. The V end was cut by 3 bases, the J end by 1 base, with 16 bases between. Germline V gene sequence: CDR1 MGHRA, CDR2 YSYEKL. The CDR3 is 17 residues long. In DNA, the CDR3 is TGCGCCAGCAGCCAGTCATTGCAGGTAGGATCCTACAATGAGCAGTTCTTC. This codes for CASSQSLQVGSYNEQFF.

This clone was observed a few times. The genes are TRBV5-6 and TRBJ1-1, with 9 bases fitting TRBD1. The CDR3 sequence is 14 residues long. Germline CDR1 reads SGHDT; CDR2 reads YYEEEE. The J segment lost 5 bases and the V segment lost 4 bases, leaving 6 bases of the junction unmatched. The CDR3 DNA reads TGTGCCAGCAGCCCTACAGGGGGCGGGACTGAAGCTTTCTTT. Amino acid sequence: CASSPTGGGTEAFF.